These 21 T cell receptor beta chains originate from one sample sequenced in a study of PD-1 blockade in classical Hodgkin lymphoma. Noted time point: cycle 4 day 1 (C4D1), after less than 7 weeks of nivolumab. Each patient relapsed following autologous stem cell transplantation, and prior brentuximab vedotin exposure differed. Assay used: immunoSEQ multiplex PCR; TCRdb lists only in-frame clones, some missing. The top ten clones hold roughly 19% of a sample with more than 95,000 clones, 89% of them seen once. Sequenced material: peripheral blood mononuclear cells (PBMCs), taken before the fourth cycle of nivolumab. The receptors originated from a human donor with classical Hodgkin lymphoma.

This chain uses TRBV5-8 with TRBJ1-2; no definite D call. The length of the CDR3 is 15 residues. V was cut by 0 bases and J by 4 bases, with 13 bases left in between. The germline V gene has CDR1 SGHTS and CDR2 YDEGEE. CDR3 bases: TGTGCCAGCAGCTTGGATGGTTCGGTCTTCTATGGCTACACCTTC. Translated: CASSLDGSVFYGYTF.

The chain links TRBV7-8 to TRBJ2-3; D unresolved. The CDR3 has 12 amino acids. Deletions cut 5 bases from V and 0 bases from J, with 3 bases between. CDR1 SGHVS and CDR2 FQNEAQ come from the germline V gene. CDR3 region: CASSRSTDTQYF. In DNA form, the CDR3 reads TGTGCCAGCAGCCGAAGCACAGATACGCAGTATTTT.

This clone was recorded a few times. The rearrangement uses TRBV29-1 and TRBJ2-2, with 13 bases matching TRBD2. The length of the CDR3 is 19 residues. CDR1 is SQVTM and CDR2 is ANQGSEA in the germline V gene. J lost 2 bases, V lost 2 bases, and 11 bases had no gene match. This CDR3 is CSVEIGLAGDPYNTGELFF. CDR3 bases: TGCAGCGTTGAAATAGGACTAGCGGGAGATCCCTATAACACCGGGGAGCTGTTTTTT.

V and J are TRBV7-9 and TRBJ1-1; unclear D gene. This CDR3 has 14 amino acids. Germline V CDR1 and CDR2: SEHNR, FQNEAQ (reference sequence). V was cut by 1 base and J by 1 base, with 7 bases left in between. The DNA of the CDR3 is TGTGCCAGCAGCTTAGTATCAGGGAACACTGAAGCTTTCTTT. It translates to CASSLVSGNTEAFF.

This clone was seen a handful of times. The chain has TRBV19 and TRBJ2-2; the match to TRBD1 covers 9 bases. CDR1 and CDR2 (germline): LNHDA, SQIVND (reference sequence). The CDR3 runs 16 residues. The V gene end was trimmed by 6 bases and the J gene end by 3 bases; junction bases not matched to a gene: 8. The CDR3 DNA reads TGTGCCAGTAGCACCCCACAGGGGGCTTACACCGGGGAGCTGTTTTTT. Protein product: CASSTPQGAYTGELFF.

This clone has only one observation. The sample carries other DNA sequences with the same CDR3. The chain joins TRBV4-1 to TRBJ2-7; 7 positions agree with TRBD2. The CDR3 runs 15 residues. Germline CDR1 MGHRA, CDR2 YSYEKL. Trimming took 0 bases from V and 3 from J; bases not matched to a gene: 5. The CDR3 sequence: CASSQEGGRNYEQYF. The CDR3 DNA sequence: TGCGCCAGCAGCCAAGAGGGCGGGAGAAACTACGAGCAGTACTTC.

This sequence joins TRBV19 and TRBJ2-5; weak D call: TRBD2 (7 bases). V was clipped by 0 bases and J by 5 bases, with 22 bases between them. The germline V gene has CDR1 LNHDA and CDR2 SQIVND (reference sequence). The CDR3 runs to 18 residues. This CDR3 reads CASSIDTSRGRARETQYF. The CDR3 DNA is TGTGCCAGTAGTATAGATACTAGTAGGGGGAGGGCCAGGGAGACCCAGTACTTC.

The V and J genes are TRBV15 and TRBJ2-1; TRBD2 agrees at 10 bases. This CDR3 contains 15 residues. The V gene's germline CDR1 is LNHNV and CDR2 YYDKDF (reference sequence). V trimming: 3 bases; J trimming: 7 bases; junction bases outside the gene matches: 6. CDR3 loop: CATSSLAGVPNEQFF. CDR3 nucleotides: TGTGCCACCAGCAGTCTAGCGGGAGTCCCGAATGAGCAGTTCTTC.

The gene calls are TRBV2 and TRBJ2-7, with 9 bases lining up with TRBD1. Germline lookup yields CDR1 SNHLY and CDR2 FYNNEI. This CDR3 comprises 16 residues. V shed 3 bases, J shed 0 bases, and the junction held 6 bases outside the gene matches. CDR3 in DNA: TGTGCCAGCAGTGACTGGGACAGGGAAATCTCCTACGAGCAGTACTTC. Residues: CASSDWDREISYEQYF.

V and J are TRBV5-4 and TRBJ1-3, with 7 bases that match TRBD1. The CDR3 totals 16 residues. From germline, CDR1 is SGHNT and CDR2 YYREEE (reference sequence). After removal of 0 bases from V and 5 bases from J, the junction contained 8 bases not matched to a gene. The CDR3 coding sequence is TGTGCCAGCAGCTTGGCCGGTGGCAGGGGGAGAAACACCATATATTTT. It translates to CASSLAGGRGRNTIYF. Filled out from reference TRBV5-4 and TRBJ1-3, the complete variable domain reads ETGVTQSPTHLIKTRGQQVTLRCSSQSGHNTVSWYQQALGQGPQFIFQYYREEENGRGNFPPRFSGLQFPNYSSELNVNALELDDSALYLCASSLAGGRGRNTIYFGEGSWLTVV.

The chain recombines TRBV5-6 with TRBJ1-4, with D possibly being TRBD1 (5 bases). Germline loops: CDR1 SGHDT, CDR2 YYEEEE. V was pared by 1 base and J by 0 bases, with 16 bases between. The CDR3 runs 18 residues. The CDR3 sequence is CASSLLGRTLATNEKLFF. CDR3 in DNA: TGTGCCAGCAGCTTGTTAGGTAGGACACTTGCAACTAATGAAAAACTGTTTTTT.

The chain carries TRBV29-1 and TRBJ1-1; D gene unclear. Germline CDR1 reads SQVTM; CDR2 reads ANQGSEA. Trimming took 5 bases from V and 6 from J, leaving 19 bases between them. The CDR3 has 14 residues. The CDR3 DNA reads as TGCAGCGTTACCTCGTATCATGAGTTTGCTGAAGCTTTCTTT. Its translation is CSVTSYHEFAEAFF.

The count of this clone is one. The chain uses TRBV9 and TRBJ2-5; TRBD2 might be the D (6 bases). This CDR3 is 17 amino acids long. Deletions cut 0 bases from V and 3 bases from J, with 18 bases between. Per the germline V gene, CDR1 is SGDLS and CDR2 is YYNGEE. DNA of the CDR3: TGTGCCAGCAGCGTAGGACTTCGCGCGGGAAGGAAAGAGACCCAGTACTTC. Translation gives CASSVGLRAGRKETQYF.

The chain is built from TRBV5-1 and TRBJ2-3; 7 bases agree with TRBD2. Germline V CDR1 and CDR2: SGHRS, YFSETQ. Unmatched junction bases numbered 14, after V lost 4 bases and J lost 0 bases. CDR3 size: 18 residues. The CDR3 sequence is CASSHGHVLAASTDTQYF. In DNA form, the CDR3 reads TGCGCCAGCAGCCATGGCCACGTTCTAGCGGCTAGCACAGATACGCAGTATTTT.

This clone occurred a few times. The genes are TRBV5-1 and TRBJ1-4; D gene ambiguous. V lost 4 bases and J 4 bases, leaving 14 bases between the germline ends. The germline V gene encodes CDR1 SGHRS and CDR2 YFSETQ. The CDR3 consists of 15 residues. DNA of the CDR3: TGCGCCAGCAGCCCCGGCAGAGGAATTAATGAAAAACTGTTTTTT. Translating gives CASSPGRGINEKLFF.

The chain joins TRBV19 to TRBJ1-5, with D tentatively TRBD1 (5 bases). Trimming took 7 bases from V and 3 from J, leaving 13 bases between them. The CDR3 runs to 14 residues. CDR1 LNHDA and CDR2 SQIVND come from the germline V gene (reference sequence). CDR3 sequence: CASKDAGFNQPQHF. CDR3 sequence (DNA): TGTGCCAGTAAGGATGCAGGGTTCAATCAGCCCCAGCATTTT.

The chain links TRBV6-5 to TRBJ1-1; D is unresolved. Germline V gene data show CDR1 as MNHEY and CDR2 as SVGAGI. This CDR3 region has 12 residues. V shed 7 bases and J shed 4 bases, with 10 bases lying between them. The CDR3 DNA reads as TGTGCCAGCACCCTGGGCAGCACTGAAGCTTTCTTT. This sequence encodes CASTLGSTEAFF.

The rearrangement uses TRBV29-1 and TRBJ2-1; 8 bases are shared with TRBD1. The CDR3 has 14 amino acids. Germline V gives CDR1 SQVTM, CDR2 ANQGSEA. V was pared by 3 bases and J by 6 bases, with 7 bases of the junction left unmatched. Here the CDR3 DNA reads TGCAGCGTTGATAGTCAGACAGGGGTCAATGAGCAGTTCTTC. It translates to CSVDSQTGVNEQFF.

This chain connects TRBV7-2 to TRBJ1-1, with TRBD1 matching 8 bases. V was pared by 1 base and J by 3 bases, with 1 base of the junction left unmatched. This CDR3 has 14 amino acids. Per germline, CDR1 SGHTA and CDR2 FQGNSA. The DNA for the CDR3 is TGTGCCAGCAGCTTAGTGGACAGGGACACTGAAGCTTTCTTT. Its translation is CASSLVDRDTEAFF.

The CDR3 coding sequence is TGTGCCAGCAGCCCCCCCGGTGGGGGCGAGCAGTACTTC. This codes for CASSPPGGGEQYF. This chain joins TRBV7-2 and TRBJ2-7; possibly TRBD1 or TRBD2 for D (5 bases each). The CDR3 runs 13 residues. Germline assignment: CDR1 SGHTA and CDR2 FQGNSA. Trimming took off 5 bases at V and 6 bases at J, with 14 bases between the two ends. Combining the CDR3 with reference TRBV7-2 and TRBJ2-7 gives the whole variable domain GAGVSQSPSNKVTEKGKDVELRCDPISGHTALYWYRQSLGQGLEFLIYFQGNSAPDKSGLPSDRFSAERTGGSVSTLTIQRTQQEDSAVYLCASSPPGGGEQYFGPGTRLTVT.

The V and J genes are TRBV6-5 and TRBJ2-7; 9 bases agree with TRBD1. The CDR3 is made up of 13 amino acids. Losses at the gene ends were 7 bases for V and 5 bases for J; bases not matched to a gene: 6. CDR1 and CDR2 from the germline V gene are MNHEY and SVGAGI. As DNA, the CDR3 is TGTGCCAGCACCGCGGACAGGGGCAACGAGCAGTACTTC. Translating it yields CASTADRGNEQYF.